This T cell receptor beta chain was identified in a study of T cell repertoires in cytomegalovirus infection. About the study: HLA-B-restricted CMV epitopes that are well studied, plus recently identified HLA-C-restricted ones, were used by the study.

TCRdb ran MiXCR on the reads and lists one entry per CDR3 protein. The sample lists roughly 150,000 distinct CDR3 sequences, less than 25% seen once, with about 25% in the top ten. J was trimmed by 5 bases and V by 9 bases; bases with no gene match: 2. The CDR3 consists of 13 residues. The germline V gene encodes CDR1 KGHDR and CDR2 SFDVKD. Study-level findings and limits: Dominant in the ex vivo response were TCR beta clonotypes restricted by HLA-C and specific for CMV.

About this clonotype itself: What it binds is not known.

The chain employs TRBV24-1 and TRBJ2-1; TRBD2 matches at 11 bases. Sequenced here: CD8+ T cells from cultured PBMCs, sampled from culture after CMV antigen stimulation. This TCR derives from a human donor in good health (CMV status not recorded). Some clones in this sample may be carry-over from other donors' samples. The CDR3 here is CATGTSGNNEQFF. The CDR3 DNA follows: TGTGCCACCGGGACTAGCGGAAACAATGAGCAGTTCTTC.